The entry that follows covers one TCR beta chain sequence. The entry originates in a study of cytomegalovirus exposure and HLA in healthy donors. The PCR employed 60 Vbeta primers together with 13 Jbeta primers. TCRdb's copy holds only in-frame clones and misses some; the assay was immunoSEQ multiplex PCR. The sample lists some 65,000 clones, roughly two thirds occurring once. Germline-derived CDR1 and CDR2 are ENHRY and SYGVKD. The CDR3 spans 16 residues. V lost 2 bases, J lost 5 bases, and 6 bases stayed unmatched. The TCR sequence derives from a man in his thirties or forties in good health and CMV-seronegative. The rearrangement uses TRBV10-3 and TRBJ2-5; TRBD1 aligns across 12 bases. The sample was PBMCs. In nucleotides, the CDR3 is TGTGCCATCAGTGAGGAGGGACAGGGGGCGCGGGAGACCCAGTACTTC. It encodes CAISEEGQGARETQYF.